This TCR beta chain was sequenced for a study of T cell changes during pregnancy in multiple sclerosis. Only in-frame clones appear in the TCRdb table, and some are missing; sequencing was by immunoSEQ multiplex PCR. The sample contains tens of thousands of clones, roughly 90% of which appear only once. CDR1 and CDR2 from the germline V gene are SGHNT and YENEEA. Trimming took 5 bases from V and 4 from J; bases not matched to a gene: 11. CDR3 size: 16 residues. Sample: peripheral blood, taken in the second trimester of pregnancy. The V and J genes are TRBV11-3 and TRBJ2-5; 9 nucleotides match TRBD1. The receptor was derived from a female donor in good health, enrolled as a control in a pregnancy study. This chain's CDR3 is CASSRVGQGLAETQYF. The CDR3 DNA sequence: TGTGCCAGCAGCCGAGTAGGACAGGGGCTCGCAGAGACCCAGTACTTC.